Presented here are 25 T cell receptor beta chains from one specimen sequenced in a study of OX40 agonist ivuxolimab in advanced cancers. The protocol was immunoSEQ multiplex PCR, while the TCRdb copy is restricted to in-frame clones and leaves out a portion. Of 55,000 to 80,000 clones listed, roughly 88% were seen once; the top ten hold approximately 0.27%. The sequencing used CD4+ or CD8+ T cells sorted from blood, collected in a trial of the OX40 agonist ivuxolimab. The source is an adult with an advanced solid tumor such as melanoma, head and neck, liver or kidney cancer.

The chain couples TRBV6-1 to TRBJ2-5; the D is unclear. CDR3 length: 13 residues. Germline V gives CDR1 MNHNS, CDR2 SASEGT. Trimming took 5 bases from V and 4 from J, leaving 11 bases between them. CDR3 DNA sequence: TGTGCCAGCAGTTCACGGGTCAGAGAGACCCAGTACTTC. This sequence encodes CASSSRVRETQYF.

V usage is TRBV11-2 and J usage is TRBJ2-5; D gene uncertain. CDR3 length equals 15 residues. V dropped 1 base and J dropped 5 bases, with 14 bases sitting between them. The germline V gene has CDR1 SGHAT and CDR2 FQNNGV. CDR3 bases: TGTGCCAGCAGCTTAGGGGTCTCGGCCCGGGAGACCCAGTACTTC. It codes for CASSLGVSARETQYF.

This clone occurred a few times. The CDR3: CSVVGNSLETQYF. For the CDR3, the DNA is TGCAGCGTTGTAGGGAACAGCTTGGAGACCCAGTACTTC. The chain recombines TRBV29-1 with TRBJ2-5; no clear D. The CDR3 totals 13 residues. Looked up from germline, CDR1 is SQVTM and CDR2 is ANQGSEA. Trimming took off 4 bases at V and 5 bases at J, with 14 bases between the two ends. Together with reference TRBV29-1 and TRBJ2-5, the CDR3 gives the full variable domain: SAVISQKPSRDICQRGTSLTIQCQVDSQVTMMFWYRQQPGQSLTLIATANQGSEATYESGFVIDKFPISRPNLTFSTLTVSNMSPEDSSIYLCSVVGNSLETQYFGPGTRLLVL.

The chain employs TRBV19 and TRBJ2-1, with 9 bases matching TRBD1. The CDR3 totals 16 residues. The V and J ends lost 7 bases and 3 bases, in that order; junction bases with no gene match: 10. Germline CDR1 reads LNHDA; CDR2 reads SQIVND (reference sequence). The CDR3 sequence: CASNLEGQGYYNEQFF. The CDR3 nucleotides read TGTGCCAGTAATTTGGAGGGACAGGGATACTACAATGAGCAGTTCTTC.

This clone was seen just once. This rearrangement joins TRBV29-1 to TRBJ2-4, with D maybe TRBD2 (6 bases). There are 11 residues in the CDR3. Trimming took 6 bases from V and 6 from J, leaving 9 bases between them. The germline V gene has CDR1 SQVTM and CDR2 ANQGSEA. CDR3 region: CSVAGGNIQYF. CDR3 bases: TGCAGCGTAGCGGGCGGAAACATTCAGTACTTC.

The V gene is TRBV5-8, the J gene TRBJ2-3; 7 bases map to TRBD2. This CDR3 spans 19 amino acids. Germline loops: CDR1 SGHTS, CDR2 YDEGEE. V dropped 3 bases and J dropped 1; count of bases not matched to a gene: 17. The CDR3 DNA sequence: TGTGCCAGCAGCTCCTGGGACTATAGCGTCCTATCCGGCACAGATACGCAGTATTTT. Translating gives CASSSWDYSVLSGTDTQYF. Using reference TRBV5-8 and TRBJ2-3 for the parts outside the CDR3, the full variable domain is EAGVTQSPTHLIKTRGQQATLRCSPISGHTSVYWYQQALGLGLQFLLWYDEGEERNRGNFPPRFSGRQFPNYSSELNVNALELEDSALYLCASSSWDYSVLSGTDTQYFGPGTRLTVL.

The CDR3 nucleotides read TGTGCCAGCAGCTTAGCACAGGGGATTCGGAATGAGCAGTTCTTC. Translating gives CASSLAQGIRNEQFF. J is TRBJ2-1 and V is TRBV11-2; 7 nucleotides align to TRBD1. With V trimmed by 1 base and J by 7 bases, 7 bases remained unmatched. The germline CDR1 and CDR2 sequences are SGHAT and FQNNGV. The CDR3 length is 15 residues.

The chain is built from TRBV10-1 and TRBJ2-7; TRBD2 is a possible D gene (5 bases). Deletions cut 2 bases from V and 6 bases from J, with 20 bases between. The germline V gene has CDR1 WNHNN and CDR2 SYGVQD (reference sequence). There are 16 residues in the CDR3. This CDR3 is CASSEEIDRSGSEQYF. The CDR3 DNA follows: TGCGCCAGCAGTGAGGAGATAGACCGCTCGGGAAGCGAGCAGTACTTC.

The chain uses TRBV11-2 and TRBJ2-2; TRBD2 is a possible D gene (6 bases). The CDR3 sequence is 15 residues long. In germline, CDR1 is SGHAT, CDR2 FQNNGV. The V gene lost 6 bases and the J gene lost 5 bases, with 16 bases spanning the gap. The CDR3 DNA reads as TGTGCCAGCAGGCTACCGGGACTTTTAACCGGGGAGCTGTTTTTT. It encodes CASRLPGLLTGELFF.

The genes are TRBV2 and TRBJ2-3, with 8 bases identical to TRBD1. Germline V gives CDR1 SNHLY, CDR2 FYNNEI. V was pared by 10 bases and J by 2 bases, with 14 bases of the junction left unmatched. The CDR3 sequence is 16 residues long. CDR3 sequence (DNA): TGTGCCACCGAAGCGACAGGGGCGATCTCCACAGATACGCAGTATTTT. As protein: CATEATGAISTDTQYF.

The gene calls are TRBV5-6 and TRBJ1-2, with a weak D call TRBD1 (6 bases). V was cut by 4 bases and J by 7 bases, with 17 bases left in between. The length of the CDR3 is 14 residues. Germline V CDR1 and CDR2: SGHDT, YYEEEE. CDR3 sequence (DNA): TGTGCCAGCAGCCGCAGACAGGCCCTAGGTGGCTACACCTTC. Translating it yields CASSRRQALGGYTF.

The V gene is TRBV5-1, the J gene TRBJ2-3; 15 nucleotides line up with TRBD2. This CDR3 is 19 amino acids long. V was clipped by 4 bases and J by 1 base; unmatched bases: 10. Germline V gives CDR1 SGHRS, CDR2 YFSETQ. This CDR3 reads CASSGLGTSGRTGTDTQYF. The CDR3, as DNA: TGCGCCAGCAGCGGACTGGGGACTAGCGGGAGGACCGGCACAGATACGCAGTATTTT.

The V gene is TRBV6-6, the J gene TRBJ1-4; D not resolved. V gave up 1 base and J gave up 8 bases, with 8 bases separating them. This CDR3 comprises 13 residues. CDR1 is MNHNY and CDR2 is SVGAGI in the germline V gene (reference sequence). The CDR3 here is CASSYLPEEKLFF. CDR3 DNA sequence: TGTGCCAGCAGTTACTTACCGGAGGAAAAACTGTTTTTT.

This chain links TRBV6-5 with TRBJ1-2; a possible D gene is TRBD1 (6 bases). Germline V gene lookup returns CDR1 MNHEY and CDR2 SVGAGI. The germline V and J ends were trimmed by 3 bases and 4 bases, with 15 bases remaining between them. This CDR3 has 15 residues. For the CDR3, the DNA is TGTGCCAGCAGTTATTCGGCAACAGGGATCTATGGCTACACCTTC. Translated, it gives CASSYSATGIYGYTF.

This chain uses TRBV5-4 with TRBJ2-5; the match to TRBD2 covers 13 bases. CDR1 SGHNT and CDR2 YYREEE come from the germline V gene (reference sequence). V was pared by 4 bases and J by 4 bases, with 7 bases of the junction left unmatched. The length of the CDR3 is 16 residues. The CDR3 loop is CASSEGLAGLLETQYF. The CDR3 DNA follows: TGTGCCAGCAGCGAGGGACTAGCGGGACTCCTAGAGACCCAGTACTTC. The whole variable domain, remainder taken from reference TRBV5-4 and TRBJ2-5, is ETGVTQSPTHLIKTRGQQVTLRCSSQSGHNTVSWYQQALGQGPQFIFQYYREEENGRGNFPPRFSGLQFPNYSSELNVNALELDDSALYLCASSEGLAGLLETQYFGPGTRLLVL.

This chain links TRBV18 with TRBJ2-1; D is possibly TRBD1 (5 bases). The CDR3 is 15 amino acids. With 3 bases removed from V and 2 bases from J, the gap between germline ends came to 11 bases. Germline CDR1 KGHSH, CDR2 LQKENI. Here the CDR3 DNA reads TGTGCCAGCTCACCGGGGCACGAGACCTACAATGAGCAGTTCTTC. This gives the protein CASSPGHETYNEQFF.

The chain recombines TRBV28 with TRBJ2-7; D gene unclear. V lost 2 bases and J 4 bases, leaving 6 bases between the germline ends. The CDR3 consists of 12 residues. Germline V gives CDR1 MDHEN, CDR2 SYDVKM. CDR3 DNA sequence: TGTGCCAGCAGTTTAGGGCGGTACGAGCAGTACTTC. This sequence encodes CASSLGRYEQYF.

V gene TRBV10-3 combines with J gene TRBJ1-1; 9 bases fit TRBD1. Trimming cost V 0 bases and J 7 bases; bases outside gene matches: 0. Germline V gene sequence: CDR1 ENHRY, CDR2 SYGVKD. The CDR3 runs 13 residues. CDR3 sequence: CAISESGQGEAFF. The DNA for the CDR3 is TGTGCCATCAGTGAGTCGGGACAGGGTGAAGCTTTCTTT.

This clone has only one observation. J is TRBJ2-3 and V is TRBV2; D is possibly TRBD2 (6 bases). Trimming removed 3 bases from V and 4 bases from J, with 17 bases in between. CDR1 is SNHLY, CDR2 FYNNEI, per germline. This CDR3 is 16 amino acids long. This CDR3 is CASSDPAGPGADTQYF. The DNA for the CDR3 is TGTGCCAGCAGTGACCCAGCGGGTCCTGGGGCAGATACGCAGTATTTT. Full variable domain (remainder filled in from reference TRBV2 and TRBJ2-3): EPEVTQTPSHQVTQMGQEVILRCVPISNHLYFYWYRQILGQKVEFLVSFYNNEISEKSEIFDDQFSVERPDGSNFTLKIRSTKLEDSAMYFCASSDPAGPGADTQYFGPGTRLTVL.

There are a few counts of this clone. CDR3 loop: CASSQGGGRGNTIYF. Here the CDR3 DNA reads TGCGCCAGCAGCCAAGGAGGCGGGAGGGGAAACACCATATATTTT. The chain has TRBV4-1 and TRBJ1-3; no clear D. V lost 1 base and J lost 4, with 11 bases in between. In germline, CDR1 is MGHRA, CDR2 YSYEKL. CDR3 length: 15 amino acids.

The V gene is TRBV19, the J gene TRBJ1-2; TRBD1 matches at 8 bases. This CDR3 is 13 amino acids long. V was clipped by 6 bases and J by 3 bases; unmatched bases: 3. Per germline, CDR1 LNHDA and CDR2 SQIVND (reference sequence). The CDR3 DNA follows: TGTGCCAGTAGGGACAGGGTACACTATGGCTACACCTTC. It specifies CASRDRVHYGYTF.

This clone has a single count. CDR3 region: CASSETGYRYEQYF. DNA for the CDR3: TGTGCCAGCAGCGAAACAGGGTATCGGTACGAGCAGTACTTC. The V call is TRBV6-1, the J call TRBJ2-7; a weak D match, TRBD1 (6 bases). The CDR3 loop spans 14 amino acids. Deletions cut 6 bases from V and 4 bases from J, with 16 bases between. The germline V gene encodes CDR1 MNHNS and CDR2 SASEGT.

This rearrangement joins TRBV5-4 to TRBJ1-1; 7 bases are a match to TRBD1. Germline V CDR1 and CDR2: SGHNT, YYREEE (reference sequence). This CDR3 comprises 16 residues. V was clipped by 0 bases and J by 2 bases; unmatched bases: 7. CDR3: CASSLATRTGNTEAFF. The CDR3 DNA reads TGTGCCAGCAGCTTGGCCACCCGGACAGGAAACACTGAAGCTTTCTTT.

The chain combines TRBV28 with TRBJ2-7; D gene ambiguous. Deletions cut 6 bases from V and 0 bases from J, with 15 bases between. The CDR3 extends over 15 amino acids. In germline, CDR1 is MDHEN, CDR2 SYDVKM. The CDR3 spells CASRKIPPYSYEQYF. CDR3 nucleotides: TGTGCCAGCAGGAAGATACCTCCTTACTCCTACGAGCAGTACTTC.

The rearrangement links TRBV29-1 to TRBJ2-3; 8 nucleotides align to TRBD2. This CDR3 has 14 residues. Germline V CDR1 and CDR2: SQVTM, ANQGSEA. V dropped 8 bases and J dropped 6; count of bases not matched to a gene: 13. DNA of the CDR3: TGCAGCACTCAGTCTAGCGGGTGGCGGGATACGCAGTATTTT. Encoded protein: CSTQSSGWRDTQYF.